This TCR beta chain came from a study of T cell responses to AZD1222 COVID-19 vaccine. Study-wide points: Breadth and depth of Spike-specific TCRs rose after two AZD1222 doses.

Assay: immunoSEQ multiplex PCR; the TCRdb copy retains only in-frame clones and omits some. In the table there are more than 110,000 clones, over 75% of which are singletons. This CDR3 spans 13 amino acids. V dropped 5 bases and J dropped 0 bases, with 8 bases sitting between them. Per germline, CDR1 PRHDT and CDR2 FYEKMQ (reference sequence). As for this clone: The antigen is undetermined.

This receptor was taken from an adult in good health. This rearrangement joins TRBV13 to TRBJ2-7; D not resolved. The source material was peripheral blood, sampled on day 0 of AZD1222 vaccination. CDR3 protein: CASSRYVSYEQYF. The CDR3 region has the DNA TGTGCCAGCAGCCGATACGTCTCCTACGAGCAGTACTTC.